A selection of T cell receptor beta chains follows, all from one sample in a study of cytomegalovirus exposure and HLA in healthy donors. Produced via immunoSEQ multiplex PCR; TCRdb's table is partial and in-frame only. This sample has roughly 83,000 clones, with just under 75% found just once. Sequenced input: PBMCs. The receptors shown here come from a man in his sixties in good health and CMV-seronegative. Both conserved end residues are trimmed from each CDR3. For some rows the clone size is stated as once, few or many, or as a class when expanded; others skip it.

CDR3: ASSEAQVQPQH
J: TRBJ1-5
size: -
V: TRBV6-1

CDR3: ASSIGGGGPGETQY
J: TRBJ2-5
size: -
V: TRBV19

CDR3: ASSQAGGSGQY
J: TRBJ2-7
size: -
V: TRBV14

CDR3: AWGRDRPYGYT
J: TRBJ1-2
size: -
V: TRBV30

CDR3: ASSLGTANEQF
J: TRBJ2-1
size: -
V: TRBV28

CDR3: ANTPGQGGTEAF
J: TRBJ1-1
size: few
V: TRBV19

CDR3: ASSIEVQGYGYT
J: TRBJ1-2
size: once
V: TRBV19

CDR3: ASSYMLAGGAYEQY
J: TRBJ2-7
size: -
V: TRBV6-5

CDR3: ASSQGVGSGIRKTEAF
J: TRBJ1-1
size: -
V: TRBV14

CDR3: ASSQQSGVNTEAF
J: TRBJ1-1
size: -
V: TRBV18

CDR3: ASSLLATPHEQY
J: TRBJ2-7
size: -
V: TRBV27

CDR3: ALTGSANVLT
J: TRBJ2-6
size: -
V: TRBV11-2

CDR3: ATQVAGGLGEQY
J: TRBJ2-7
size: -
V: TRBV19

CDR3: ASSLGTGGVYGYT
J: TRBJ1-2
size: few
V: TRBV5-6

CDR3: ASSLGGLNEQF
J: TRBJ2-1
size: -
V: TRBV11-3

CDR3: ASSTGQSYEQY
J: TRBJ2-7
size: -
V: TRBV5-1

CDR3: ASSFGTGALGTEAF
J: TRBJ1-1
size: once
V: TRBV5-1

CDR3: ASSQLRYTGELF
J: TRBJ2-2
size: -
V: TRBV4-1

CDR3: ASSSQGGTEAF
J: TRBJ1-1
size: -
V: TRBV7-9

CDR3: ASSFRETQY
J: TRBJ2-5
size: -
V: TRBV5-8

CDR3: ASSKEDGEFGNTIY
J: TRBJ1-3
size: -
V: TRBV21-1

CDR3: ASSQVQGATYGYT
J: TRBJ1-2
size: -
V: TRBV4-1

CDR3: ASSTGQGHYNEQF
J: TRBJ2-1
size: once
V: TRBV27

CDR3: ASSMSGTGSSGNTIY
J: TRBJ1-3
size: -
V: TRBV19

CDR3: AWSYHGVAVPSSTDTQY
J: TRBJ2-3
size: -
V: TRBV30

CDR3: ASSGGAINTGELF
J: TRBJ2-2
size: once
V: TRBV5-5

CDR3: ASSPNTGAVIDEQY
J: TRBJ2-7
size: -
V: TRBV5-4

CDR3: ASSVVPSPNYSEQF
J: TRBJ2-1
size: -
V: TRBV9

CDR3: AWSEGDRGRTGELF
J: TRBJ2-2
size: -
V: TRBV30

CDR3: ASSTPTGAGELF
J: TRBJ2-2
size: -
V: TRBV7-6

CDR3: ASSETGAGQPQH
J: TRBJ1-5
size: -
V: TRBV2

CDR3: ASSPRDTDTQY
J: TRBJ2-3
size: -
V: TRBV6-6

CDR3: ASSAGRFAYYGYT
J: TRBJ1-2
size: -
V: TRBV2

CDR3: ASSTGYAGELF
J: TRBJ2-2
size: -
V: TRBV19

CDR3: ASSQGQGDNSPLH
J: TRBJ1-6
size: -
V: TRBV2

CDR3: ASSPGGANEQY
J: TRBJ2-7
size: -
V: TRBV7-8

CDR3: ASSMRWTEAF
J: TRBJ1-1
size: -
V: TRBV19

CDR3: ASGDNFYEQY
J: TRBJ2-7
size: -
V: TRBV6-5